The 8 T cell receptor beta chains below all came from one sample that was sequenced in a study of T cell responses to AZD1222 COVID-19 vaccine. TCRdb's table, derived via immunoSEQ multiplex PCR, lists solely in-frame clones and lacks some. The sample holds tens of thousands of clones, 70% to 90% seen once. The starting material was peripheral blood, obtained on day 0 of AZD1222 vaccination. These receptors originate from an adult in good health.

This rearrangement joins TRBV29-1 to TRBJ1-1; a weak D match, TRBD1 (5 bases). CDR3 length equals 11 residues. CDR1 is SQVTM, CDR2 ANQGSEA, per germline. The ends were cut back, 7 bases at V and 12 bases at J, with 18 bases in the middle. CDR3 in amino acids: CSGRGGHTSFF. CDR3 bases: TGCAGCGGAAGGGGTGGGCACACTTCTTTCTTT.

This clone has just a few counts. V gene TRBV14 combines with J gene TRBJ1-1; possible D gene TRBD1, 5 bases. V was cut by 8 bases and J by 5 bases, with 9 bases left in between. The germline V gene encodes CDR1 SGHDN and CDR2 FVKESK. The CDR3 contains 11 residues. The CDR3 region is CASGRGTEAFF. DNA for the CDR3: TGTGCCAGCGGTCGGGGGACTGAAGCTTTCTTT.

The CDR3, as DNA: TGTGCCAGCAGCCCCAACGGGGGTGGAATGAACACTGAAGCTTTCTTT. Translation gives CASSPNGGGMNTEAFF. The chain links TRBV7-6 to TRBJ1-1, with D maybe TRBD1 (5 bases). CDR1 is SGHVS, CDR2 FNYEAQ, per germline. V lost 5 bases and J 0 bases, leaving 16 bases between the germline ends. CDR3 length equals 16 residues. Together with reference TRBV7-6 and TRBJ1-1, the CDR3 gives the full variable domain: GAGVSQSPRYKVTKRGQDVALRCDPISGHVSLYWYRQALGQGPEFLTYFNYEAQQDKSGLPNDRFSAERPEGSISTLTIQRTEQRDSAMYRCASSPNGGGMNTEAFFGQGTRLTVV.

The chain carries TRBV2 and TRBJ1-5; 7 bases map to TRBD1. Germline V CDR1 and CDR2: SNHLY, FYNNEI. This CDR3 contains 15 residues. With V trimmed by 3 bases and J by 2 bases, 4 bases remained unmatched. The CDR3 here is CASSETGPGNQPQHF. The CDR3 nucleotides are TGTGCCAGCAGTGAGACAGGGCCGGGCAATCAGCCCCAGCATTTT.

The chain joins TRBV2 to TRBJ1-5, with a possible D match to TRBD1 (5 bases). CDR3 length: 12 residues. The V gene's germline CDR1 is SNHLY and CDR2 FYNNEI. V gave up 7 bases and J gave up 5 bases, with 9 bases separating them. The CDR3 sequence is CASTRGDQPQHF. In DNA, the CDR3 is TGTGCCAGCACGCGGGGGGATCAGCCCCAGCATTTT. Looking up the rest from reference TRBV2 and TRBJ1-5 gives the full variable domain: EPEVTQTPSHQVTQMGQEVILRCVPISNHLYFYWYRQILGQKVEFLVSFYNNEISEKSEIFDDQFSVERPDGSNFTLKIRSTKLEDSAMYFCASTRGDQPQHFGDGTRLSIL.

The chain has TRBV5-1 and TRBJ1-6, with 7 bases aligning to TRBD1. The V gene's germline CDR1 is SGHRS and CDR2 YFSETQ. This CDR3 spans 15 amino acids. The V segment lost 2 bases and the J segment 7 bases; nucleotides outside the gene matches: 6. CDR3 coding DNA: TGCGCCAGCAGCTTAGCAACAGGGGTCAATTCACCCCTCCACTTT. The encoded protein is CASSLATGVNSPLHF.

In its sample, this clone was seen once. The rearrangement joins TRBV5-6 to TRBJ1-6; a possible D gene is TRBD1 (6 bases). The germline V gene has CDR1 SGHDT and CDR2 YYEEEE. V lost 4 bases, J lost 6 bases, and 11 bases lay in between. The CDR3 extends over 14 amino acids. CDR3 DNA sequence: TGTGCCAGCAGCGTGGGACAAACTAATTCACCCCTCCACTTT. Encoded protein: CASSVGQTNSPLHF.

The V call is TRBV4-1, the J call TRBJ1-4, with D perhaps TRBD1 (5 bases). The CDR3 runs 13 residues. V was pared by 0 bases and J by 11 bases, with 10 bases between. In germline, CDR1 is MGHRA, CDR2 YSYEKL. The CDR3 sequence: CASSQEGVAKLFF. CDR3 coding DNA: TGCGCCAGCAGCCAAGAGGGGGTCGCGAAACTGTTTTTT.